Listed below are T cell receptor beta chains from one sample, sequenced in a study of identical twins. MiXCR, applied by TCRdb to the 5' RACE reads, yields one record per CDR3 protein. The table shows some 690,000 distinct CDR3 sequences, with less than 25% occurring only once. Another study also made use of these data, one on T cells expressing NK-cell markers.

Sequencing was carried out using PBMCs. The receptors come from a woman younger than 35 in good health. Each CDR3 is given with its conserved first and last residue. Each record gives: V gene, J gene, D gene, clone size, CDR3 DNA, CDR3 protein. D genes are given only for firm matches. The size entry is marked missing in some rows and otherwise reads once, few, many or a size class.

V gene: TRBV10-3; J gene: TRBJ1-1; D gene: .; clone size: few; CDR3 DNA: TGTGCCATCAAACGGGACCTGAACACTGAAGCTTTCTTT; CDR3 protein: CAIKRDLNTEAFF
V gene: TRBV29-1; J gene: TRBJ1-2; D gene: .; clone size: .; CDR3 DNA: TGCAGCACCACCGGAACAGCTAACTATGGCTACACCTTC; CDR3 protein: CSTTGTANYGYTF
V gene: TRBV20-1; J gene: TRBJ2-1; D gene: .; clone size: few; CDR3 DNA: TGCAGTGCTAGTCACTGGAGGTCCTACAATGAGCAGTTCTTC; CDR3 protein: CSASHWRSYNEQFF
V gene: TRBV20-1; J gene: TRBJ2-1; D gene: .; clone size: few; CDR3 DNA: TGCAGTGCTGAAAGGGGTGCCTACAATGAGCAGTTCTTC; CDR3 protein: CSAERGAYNEQFF
V gene: TRBV29-1; J gene: TRBJ2-2; D gene: .; clone size: .; CDR3 DNA: TGCAGCGGAACAGGGTTTATCGGTACCGGGGAGCTGTTTTTT; CDR3 protein: CSGTGFIGTGELFF
V gene: TRBV20-1; J gene: TRBJ2-1; D gene: .; clone size: .; CDR3 DNA: TGCAGTGCTAGAGAGGTGGGGGGGCCAACAACGTACAATGAGCAGTTCTTC; CDR3 protein: CSAREVGGPTTYNEQFF
V gene: TRBV29-1; J gene: TRBJ2-7; D gene: .; clone size: many; CDR3 DNA: TGCAGCGTTTCCCGAGCTGGGCTCCACGAGCAGTACTTC; CDR3 protein: CSVSRAGLHEQYF
V gene: TRBV29-1; J gene: TRBJ2-7; D gene: .; clone size: many; CDR3 DNA: TGCAGCGTTGACGAAGGAGGCGAGCAGTACTTC; CDR3 protein: CSVDEGGEQYF
V gene: TRBV20-1; J gene: TRBJ1-5; D gene: TRBD1; clone size: .; CDR3 DNA: TGCAGTGCACCCCGACAGGGTGGGATTCAGCCCCAGCATTTT; CDR3 protein: CSAPRQGGIQPQHF
V gene: TRBV20-1; J gene: TRBJ2-7; D gene: .; clone size: many; CDR3 DNA: TGCAGTGCTGGCACCAATTCCTACGAGCAGTACTTC; CDR3 protein: CSAGTNSYEQYF
V gene: TRBV11-2; J gene: TRBJ1-1; D gene: .; clone size: .; CDR3 DNA: TGTGCCAGCAGCCCTCGACGGAACACTGAAGCTTTCTTT; CDR3 protein: CASSPRRNTEAFF
V gene: TRBV27; J gene: TRBJ1-1; D gene: .; clone size: .; CDR3 DNA: TGTGCCAGCACCTCGGGGCTGTGGGACACTGAAGCTTTCTTT; CDR3 protein: CASTSGLWDTEAFF
V gene: TRBV12-3/TRBV12-4; J gene: TRBJ2-5; D gene: TRBD2; clone size: few; CDR3 DNA: TGTGCCAGCAGTCCACTAGCGGGAGCTCAAGAGACCCAGTACTTC; CDR3 protein: CASSPLAGAQETQYF
V gene: TRBV28; J gene: TRBJ2-2; D gene: TRBD2; clone size: .; CDR3 DNA: TGTGCCAGCAGTTTGGGCGGGAGAGGCACCGGGGAGCTGTTTTTT; CDR3 protein: CASSLGGRGTGELFF
V gene: TRBV12-3/TRBV12-4; J gene: TRBJ2-3; D gene: .; clone size: .; CDR3 DNA: TGTGCCAGCAGTCGGGCCAGTAGGGAAGATACGCAGTATTTT; CDR3 protein: CASSRASREDTQYF
V gene: TRBV4-3; J gene: TRBJ2-2; D gene: .; clone size: once; CDR3 DNA: TGCGCCAGCAGCCAGGCCGTTCCTCGACTAGTGCGGACCGGGGAGCTGTTTTTT; CDR3 protein: CASSQAVPRLVRTGELFF
V gene: TRBV20-1; J gene: TRBJ1-1; D gene: .; clone size: .; CDR3 DNA: TGCAGTGCTACCGCACAGGGAAGGACTGAAGCTTTCTTT; CDR3 protein: CSATAQGRTEAFF
V gene: TRBV12-3/TRBV12-4; J gene: TRBJ1-1; D gene: .; clone size: .; CDR3 DNA: TGTGCCAGCAGTTTGCCCCGGGTGAACACTGAAGCTTTCTTT; CDR3 protein: CASSLPRVNTEAFF
V gene: TRBV12-3/TRBV12-4; J gene: TRBJ2-1; D gene: TRBD2; clone size: many; CDR3 DNA: TGTGCCAGCAGTCTCTCACTAGCGGGAGTAAATGAGCAGTTCTTC; CDR3 protein: CASSLSLAGVNEQFF
V gene: TRBV10-3; J gene: TRBJ2-1; D gene: .; clone size: few; CDR3 DNA: TGTGCCATCAGTGAGTCAGTTGGGGGGACCAGACAGTTCTTC; CDR3 protein: CAISESVGGTRQFF
V gene: TRBV27; J gene: TRBJ2-5; D gene: TRBD2; clone size: .; CDR3 DNA: TGTGCCAGCAGCCCACTAGCGGGGCGGATAGAGACCCAGTACTTC; CDR3 protein: CASSPLAGRIETQYF
V gene: TRBV20-1; J gene: TRBJ2-3; D gene: TRBD2; clone size: .; CDR3 DNA: TGCAGTGCTCGGACCGCGCTAGCGGTCACAGATACGCAGTATTTT; CDR3 protein: CSARTALAVTDTQYF
V gene: TRBV6-5; J gene: TRBJ2-7; D gene: .; clone size: .; CDR3 DNA: TGTGCCAGCAGTTATGGACACCTGAAAATCTACGAGCAGTACTTC; CDR3 protein: CASSYGHLKIYEQYF
V gene: TRBV7-9; J gene: TRBJ2-1; D gene: .; clone size: .; CDR3 DNA: TGTGCCAGCAGCTTCAAAGCCGCAAAATACAATGAGCAGTTCTTC; CDR3 protein: CASSFKAAKYNEQFF
V gene: TRBV6-1; J gene: TRBJ2-4; D gene: .; clone size: .; CDR3 DNA: TGTGCCAGCTGGAACCTAGCCAAAAACATTCAGTACTTC; CDR3 protein: CASWNLAKNIQYF
V gene: TRBV15; J gene: TRBJ1-1; D gene: .; clone size: few; CDR3 DNA: TGTGCCACCAGCGGGAGTGGGGCGTACACTGAAGCTTTCTTT; CDR3 protein: CATSGSGAYTEAFF
V gene: TRBV12-3/TRBV12-4; J gene: TRBJ1-4; D gene: TRBD1; clone size: few; CDR3 DNA: TGTGCCAGCTCGCAGGGGGCCATTGAAAAACTGTTTTTT; CDR3 protein: CASSQGAIEKLFF
V gene: TRBV29-1; J gene: TRBJ2-7; D gene: .; clone size: .; CDR3 DNA: TGCAGCGTTGAAGATAACCGGACGCCGGAGTACGAGCAGTACTTC; CDR3 protein: CSVEDNRTPEYEQYF
V gene: TRBV4-3; J gene: TRBJ2-7; D gene: TRBD1; clone size: .; CDR3 DNA: TGCGCCAGCAGCCACGAACCGGGACAGGGGATTTACGAGCAGTACTTC; CDR3 protein: CASSHEPGQGIYEQYF
V gene: TRBV5-1; J gene: TRBJ2-1; D gene: TRBD1; clone size: .; CDR3 DNA: TGCGCCAGCAGCTTGCTCATGACAGGGAATGAGCAGTTCTTC; CDR3 protein: CASSLLMTGNEQFF
V gene: TRBV20-1; J gene: TRBJ2-7; D gene: .; clone size: few; CDR3 DNA: TGCAGTGCTGGGGGGCGCGAGCAGTACTTC; CDR3 protein: CSAGGREQYF
V gene: TRBV12-3/TRBV12-4; J gene: TRBJ2-1; D gene: TRBD2; clone size: .; CDR3 DNA: TGTGCCACTTCGGGACTAGCGGGTATAAATGAGCAGTTCTTC; CDR3 protein: CATSGLAGINEQFF
V gene: TRBV6-1; J gene: TRBJ1-2; D gene: .; clone size: few; CDR3 DNA: TGTGCCAGTCACAACAGATCCGCAATCTATGGCTACACCTTC; CDR3 protein: CASHNRSAIYGYTF
V gene: TRBV11-2; J gene: TRBJ2-1; D gene: .; clone size: once; CDR3 DNA: TGTGCCAGCAGCTTAGATTCACCCAAGGTTTTTACTGAGCAGTTCTTC; CDR3 protein: CASSLDSPKVFTEQFF
V gene: TRBV6-1; J gene: TRBJ2-3; D gene: .; clone size: .; CDR3 DNA: TGTGCCAGCAGGAGAGGGACTGTCACAGATACGCAGTATTTT; CDR3 protein: CASRRGTVTDTQYF
V gene: TRBV4-2; J gene: TRBJ2-1; D gene: TRBD1; clone size: few; CDR3 DNA: TGTGCCAGCAGCCAAGATATCAGAGGGGGCTCCAATGAGCAGTTCTTC; CDR3 protein: CASSQDIRGGSNEQFF
V gene: TRBV5-1; J gene: TRBJ2-7; D gene: TRBD1; clone size: .; CDR3 DNA: TGCGCCAGCAGCGAGGGACAGGGGGCAGCCGAGCAGTACTTC; CDR3 protein: CASSEGQGAAEQYF
V gene: TRBV10-3; J gene: TRBJ2-7; D gene: .; clone size: few; CDR3 DNA: TGTGCCATCAGTGACAGGGGGGACTCCTACGAGCAGTACTTC; CDR3 protein: CAISDRGDSYEQYF
V gene: TRBV27; J gene: TRBJ1-4; D gene: .; clone size: few; CDR3 DNA: TGTGCCAGCAGCCGTCAGCTATCCGGAGTAAAACTGTTTTTT; CDR3 protein: CASSRQLSGVKLFF
V gene: TRBV7-3; J gene: TRBJ2-3; D gene: TRBD2; clone size: few; CDR3 DNA: TGTGCCAGCAGCTTAGTTCCGAATGTCCGGGCGGGGGTGACAGATACGCAGTATTTT; CDR3 protein: CASSLVPNVRAGVTDTQYF
V gene: TRBV20-1; J gene: TRBJ2-1; D gene: TRBD2; clone size: .; CDR3 DNA: TGCAGTGCCCGGCCCATAGCGGGGGGAGGGAGCTCCTACAATGAGCAGTTCTTC; CDR3 protein: CSARPIAGGGSSYNEQFF
V gene: TRBV29-1; J gene: TRBJ2-7; D gene: .; clone size: few; CDR3 DNA: TGCAGCGTTGCAGAATACTACGAGCAGTACTTC; CDR3 protein: CSVAEYYEQYF
V gene: TRBV5-1; J gene: TRBJ2-1; D gene: TRBD2; clone size: once; CDR3 DNA: TGCGCCAGCAGCTCGAGCGGGAGTATTAATGAGCAGTTCTTC; CDR3 protein: CASSSSGSINEQFF
V gene: TRBV20-1; J gene: TRBJ1-2; D gene: TRBD1; clone size: many; CDR3 DNA: TGCAGTGCATCAAGGACAGGAGGCTATGGCTACACCTTC; CDR3 protein: CSASRTGGYGYTF
V gene: TRBV6-5; J gene: TRBJ2-7; D gene: TRBD1; clone size: .; CDR3 DNA: TGTGCCAGCAGTTATCGCTCGGGTATGGGGCGACAGGGCGAGCAGTACTTC; CDR3 protein: CASSYRSGMGRQGEQYF
V gene: TRBV29-1; J gene: TRBJ2-5; D gene: .; clone size: few; CDR3 DNA: TGCAGCGTTGCTGACAGTTCGGAGACCCAGTACTTC; CDR3 protein: CSVADSSETQYF
V gene: TRBV7-9; J gene: TRBJ2-2; D gene: TRBD1; clone size: .; CDR3 DNA: TGTGCCATCTTGGTGGACGACAGGGGAGCGAACACCGGGGAGCTGTTTTTT; CDR3 protein: CAILVDDRGANTGELFF
V gene: TRBV18; J gene: TRBJ2-7; D gene: .; clone size: .; CDR3 DNA: TGTGCCAGCTCCCGTGGGGGTCTGCGGGCCCCCTCTTACTACGAGCAGTACTTC; CDR3 protein: CASSRGGLRAPSYYEQYF
V gene: TRBV4-3; J gene: TRBJ1-5; D gene: .; clone size: many; CDR3 DNA: TGCGCCAGCAGCCAAGATGCGGGACCCCAGAATCAGCCCCAGCATTTT; CDR3 protein: CASSQDAGPQNQPQHF
V gene: TRBV7-9; J gene: TRBJ1-2; D gene: .; clone size: .; CDR3 DNA: TGTGCCAGCAGCAGAGACGGGGCCAGAGGTGGCTACACCTTC; CDR3 protein: CASSRDGARGGYTF
V gene: TRBV10-1; J gene: TRBJ2-1; D gene: TRBD2; clone size: many; CDR3 DNA: TGCGCCAGCAGTGAGGACGGGAGGGCCGGGGAGCAGTTCTTC; CDR3 protein: CASSEDGRAGEQFF
V gene: TRBV12-3/TRBV12-4; J gene: TRBJ1-1; D gene: .; clone size: few; CDR3 DNA: TGTGCCAGCAGTGGGGCCCTCGGTGAAGCTTTCTTT; CDR3 protein: CASSGALGEAFF
V gene: TRBV4-3; J gene: TRBJ2-7; D gene: .; clone size: few; CDR3 DNA: TGCGCCAGCAGCCAAGAACCCGGAGGGGGCTACGAGCAGTACTTC; CDR3 protein: CASSQEPGGGYEQYF
V gene: TRBV20-1; J gene: TRBJ1-2; D gene: TRBD1; clone size: .; CDR3 DNA: TGCAGTGCTAAGTTCCGGGACAGAGATGGCTACACCTTC; CDR3 protein: CSAKFRDRDGYTF
V gene: TRBV5-1; J gene: TRBJ2-1; D gene: .; clone size: few; CDR3 DNA: TGCGCCAGCAGCTCGGAGGGGGGGCAGTTCTTC; CDR3 protein: CASSSEGGQFF
V gene: TRBV10-3; J gene: TRBJ2-1; D gene: TRBD2; clone size: .; CDR3 DNA: TGTGCCATCGCCGGGACTAGGGTATTCAATGAGCAGTTCTTC; CDR3 protein: CAIAGTRVFNEQFF
V gene: TRBV27; J gene: TRBJ1-5; D gene: .; clone size: few; CDR3 DNA: TGTGCCAGCAGCCAGAACGGGGATAGCAATCAGCCCCAGCATTTT; CDR3 protein: CASSQNGDSNQPQHF
V gene: TRBV3-1; J gene: TRBJ1-1; D gene: .; clone size: few; CDR3 DNA: TGTGCCAGCAGCCAAGGACGGAAGACTGAAGCTTTCTTT; CDR3 protein: CASSQGRKTEAFF
V gene: TRBV7-9; J gene: TRBJ2-5; D gene: .; clone size: .; CDR3 DNA: TGTGCCAGCACCCCCCGGGCCTCCTCCCAGACCCAGTACTTC; CDR3 protein: CASTPRASSQTQYF